This note documents a single T cell receptor beta chain sequence. No cognate antigen has been identified for it. Base qualities are missing; no much larger clone stands one base away. The intended sense of this specimen's treatment or condition label: 19 received Ad26.COV2.S at low or high dose, single or two shots; 5 received placebo; per-sample allocation not given. For vaccine and placebo recipients, the sequenced repertoires came from samples collected on day 63 after the first injection. Cohort 1b enrolled fewer than 30 adults aged 18-55 years at a single site in Boston, USA, between 29 July and 7 August 2020. As a vaccine, Ad26.COV2.S was a replication-incompetent adenovirus type 26 vector that expressed a prefusion-stabilized SARS-CoV-2 spike protein derived from the original Wuhan strain. The data derive from a study of Ad26.COV2.S vaccination and SARS-CoV-2 variants (dated by TCRdb to the early 2020s). In terms of the full investigation: Vaccine-arm donors came from COV1001, a multicentre, randomized, double-blind, placebo-controlled phase I-IIa trial of Ad26.COV2.S in healthy adults. TCRbeta repertoire sequencing was used to assess the specificity and breadth of SARS-CoV-2-reactive T cell receptors after Ad26.COV2.S vaccination. Investigators did not know the trial group allocation while performing experiments and assessing outcomes. A total of 32 samples were included in the TCR-sequenced set, comprising around 19 Ad26.COV2.S vaccine recipients, 5 placebo recipients and 8 SARS-CoV-2 convalescent individuals. Ad26.COV2.S was administered intramuscularly at a dose of 5x10^10 or 1x10^11 viral particles, either as one shot or as two shots given 56 days apart. Participants in the trial were split at random into five groups of five each, receiving low-dose or high-dose Ad26.COV2.S once or twice, or else placebo on both occasions. Study-wide conclusions, independent of this receptor: According to the authors, total T cell responses may have been underestimated by the TCR breadth and depth analyses. Vaccine and placebo recipients had similar non-spike TCR breadth, a finding consistent with the vaccine containing only spike. Compared with placebo recipients, Ad26.COV2.S recipients showed higher spike-specific TCR breadth (P = 0.0014). The study was not powered to compare responses between vaccine doses or regimens. After vaccination, substantial breadth of spike-specific CD8+ and CD4+ T cell responses was reported.

CDR1 LGHDT and CDR2 YNNKEL were looked up in the germline V gene (reference sequence). The CDR3 holds 15 amino acids from the cysteine to the phenylalanine. The read is trimmed to its CDR3 DNA, 45 bases read in frame from base 1. Between the V and J ends, shortened by 4 bases and 6 bases respectively, the junction contains 15 bases. The immunoSEQ Assay was used to sequence TCRbeta CDR3 regions. After extraction, genomic DNA underwent amplification by bias-controlled multiplex PCR, followed by high-throughput sequencing. The paper's data handling went like this. To quantify the absolute abundance of every unique TCRbeta CDR3 region, sequences were collapsed and filtered. Usable DNA was measured by amplifying reference genes present in all nucleated cells, and TCRbeta template counts were normalized to that usable DNA to estimate T cell fraction. Repertoire TCRs were annotated as SARS-CoV-2-specific when V gene, CDR3 amino acid sequence and J gene were exactly matched to a known reactive TCR set. The reference SARS-CoV-2 TCR set was derived from MIRA and filtered for enrichment in COVID-19-positive ImmuneCODE repertoires, a step that removed public or cross-reactive TCRs. Based on the MIRA antigens, annotated TCRs were further analysed at the level of specific ORF or position within ORF. Breadth was defined as the number of annotated unique rearrangements divided by the total number of unique productive rearrangements, and depth was defined as the summed frequency of the annotated unique rearrangements. Two-sided Wilcoxon rank-sum tests were applied when comparing TCR breadth between groups. TCRdb holds this immuneACCESS table with in-frame rearrangements only. Some clones are missing; in checked studies, unresolved V genes explain under half, and the rest has no known cause. The DNA was the basis for D and trimming; V, J and clone size are from that table. This sample comprises just under 250,000 clones, 70% to 90% of them detected only once. Of the sample, approximately 12% falls within the top ten clones.

The sample consisted of peripheral blood, taken in a trial of Ad26.COV2.S vaccine versus placebo. The receptor was derived from a person aged 18 to 65 who received the Ad26.COV2.S COVID-19 vaccine or a placebo. In this chain, TRBV3-1 (or the pseudogene TRBV3-2) is recombined with TRBJ1-4, with the D gene not clear enough to name. The CDR3 corresponds to CASSPTRPSYEKLFF. The DNA is as follows: TGTGCCAGCAGCCCGACGCGGCCCTCCTATGAAAAACTGTTTTTT.